This T cell receptor (beta chain) was identified during a study of blood T cell repertoires in COVID-19 (dated by TCRdb to 2020 to 2021). In terms of the full investigation: Samples covering the acute and convalescent phases of COVID-19 were provided by collaborators in the United States, Italy and Spain. Samples came from the ongoing ImmuneRACE study (first 160 participants) plus 1,254 subjects from 6 global collaborators. Where available, HLA class I and class II types were taken from metadata supplied by the sample provider and were not determined by assay-based typing. The dataset comprised deeply sampled blood TCRbeta repertoires from subjects exposed to, actively infected with, or recovered from COVID-19. The repertoires were released in a freely available public database meant as a resource for research on the immune response to SARS-CoV-2. The material from the prospective study consisted of cDNA or gDNA derived from T cells, B-cell-depleted T cells, or PBMCs. The sample metadata nearly always contained a de-identified subject ID, COVID-19 status, age in years and sex. General study outcomes and caveats: Clinical and demographic metadata were provided uncurated, with the amount varying by source and participant.

Each collaborating institution followed its own protocols to collect whole blood in K2EDTA tubes. For TCRbeta analysis, collaborators shipped samples in one of three forms: frozen whole blood, isolated PBMCs, or DNA extracted from either of those sample types. Including the terminal cysteine and phenylalanine, the CDR3 comprises 18 residues. Left in the record is the CDR3 DNA by itself, 54 bases read in frame from the first base. The germline V gene provides CDR1 LGHNA and CDR2 YNFKEQ. V is trimmed back by 0 bases and J by 3 bases, and the junction contains 10 bases that no gene match accounts for. TCRbeta CDR3 regions were amplified from genomic DNA using the immunoSEQ Assay, a bias-controlled multiplex PCR. Per the source publication's procedure: The number of nucleated cells in each sample was estimated from the amplification of reference gene primers within the assay. To quantify the absolute abundance of each unique TCRbeta CDR3 rearrangement, sequence reads were collapsed and filtered. For each sample, productive Simpson clonality was calculated as the square root of Simpson's diversity index across productive rearrangements. TCRdb holds this immuneACCESS table with in-frame rearrangements only. Some clones are missing; in checked studies, unresolved V genes explain under half, and the rest has no known cause. V and J calls plus clone size are reproduced from that table; the DNA served to infer D and trimming. The sample data list 150,000 or so clones, and approximately 78% of these were observed just once. Jointly, the top ten make up around 1.5% of the sample.

As to this clone: What antigen it recognizes has not been identified. The sample holds no much larger clone one base away, and base qualities are not on file.

This TCR was recovered from an elderly man with acute or convalescent COVID-19. Rearrangement joined TRBV4-2 to TRBJ2-3, and 9 bases in between align with TRBD2. The sample taken for sequencing was peripheral blood. The nucleotide sequence reads TGTGCCAGCAGCCAAGATAAACCCGGAGCGGGGGGTACAGATACGCAGTATTTT. This sequence encodes CASSQDKPGAGGTDTQYF.